These 20 T cell receptor beta chains came from one sample sequenced in a study of post-analysis software for immune sequencing data. These receptors' antigens are unknown. The library was made from cDNA and included unique molecular identifiers. TCRdb passed the PCR reads through MiXCR, listing each CDR3 protein once. The table includes fewer than 900,000 distinct CDR3 sequences, 35% to 55% detected once. Findings of the study overall: Five TRBV segments (TRBV5-6, TRBV5-1 and TRBV20-1 among them) occurred more frequently in patients than in controls.

Sequences were obtained from blood. These TCRs come from a girl aged 5 to 17 with multiple sclerosis.

The chain is built from TRBV29-1 and TRBJ2-7; D may correspond to TRBD1 or TRBD2 (5 bases each). There are 12 residues in the CDR3. The V gene lost 4 bases and the J gene lost 2 bases, with 9 bases spanning the gap. Germline V gene data show CDR1 as SQVTM and CDR2 as ANQGSEA. CDR3: CSVGGETYEQYF. Here the CDR3 DNA reads TGCAGCGTTGGAGGGGAGACCTACGAGCAGTACTTC.

This sequence joins TRBV28 and TRBJ2-5, with D maybe TRBD1 (5 bases). CDR1 and CDR2 (germline): MDHEN, SYDVKM. V lost 4 bases and J 5 bases, leaving 20 bases between the germline ends. CDR3 length: 16 residues. CDR3 DNA sequence: TGTGCCAGCAGTTCCCCGCGTAGGGGATTAAGCGAGACCCAGTACTTC. Its protein is CASSSPRRGLSETQYF.

The chain carries TRBV10-3 and TRBJ2-1; TRBD1 is a possible D gene (5 bases). The germline V gene encodes CDR1 ENHRY and CDR2 SYGVKD. This CDR3 is 14 amino acids long. V was cut by 2 bases and J by 6 bases, with 11 bases left in between. CDR3 coding DNA: TGTGCCATCAGTGAGACAGGACCCTGCAATGAGCAGTTCTTC. Protein product: CAISETGPCNEQFF.

J is TRBJ2-7 and V is TRBV5-1; 10 positions agree with TRBD1. The CDR3 is 15 amino acids. V lost 4 bases, J lost 6 bases, and 10 bases stayed unmatched. Germline V lookup: CDR1 SGHRS, CDR2 YFSETQ. The CDR3 spells CASSIRGTGDSEQYF. The CDR3 DNA reads as TGCGCCAGCAGCATCCGCGGGACAGGGGATTCCGAGCAGTACTTC. Variable domain in full (rest from reference TRBV5-1 and TRBJ2-7): KAGVTQTPRYLIKTRGQQVTLSCSPISGHRSVSWYQQTPGQGLQFLFEYFSETQRNKGNFPGRFSGRQFSNSRSEMNVSTLELGDSALYLCASSIRGTGDSEQYFGPGTRLTVT.

The V gene is TRBV28, the J gene TRBJ2-7; TRBD1 matches at 9 bases. Per the germline V gene, CDR1 is MDHEN and CDR2 is SYDVKM. This CDR3 has 15 amino acids. Germline trimming cut 6 bases from V and 11 bases from J; bases unmatched to any gene: 17. The CDR3, as DNA: TGTGCCAGCAGCGCCGCGCAGCCGACAGGGGGGGGAGAGTACTTC. Translation gives CASSAAQPTGGGEYF.

This chain links TRBV12-3 or TRBV12-4 with TRBJ2-4; D could derive from TRBD1 or TRBD2 (5 bases each). TRBJ2-7 explains the end of the DNA better; the J call may be wrong. CDR3 length: 15 amino acids. Here the CDR3 DNA reads TGTGCCAGCAGTTTGGGGGAACTCACTCGGGGCGAGCAGTACTTC. Its translation is CASSLGELTRGEQYF.

The rearrangement joins TRBV30 to TRBJ2-7; no definite D call. V was pared by 0 bases and J by 3 bases, with 6 bases between. Per germline, CDR1 GTSNPN and CDR2 SVGIG (reference sequence). The CDR3 extends over 12 amino acids. As DNA, the CDR3 is TGTGCCTGGAGTGTTAGTAGCTACGAGCAGTACTTC. Its translation is CAWSVSSYEQYF. Filled out from reference TRBV30 and TRBJ2-7, the complete variable domain reads SQTIHQWPATLVQPVGSPLSLECTVEGTSNPNLYWYRQAAGRGLQLLFYSVGIGQISSEVPQNLSASRPQDRQFILSSKKLLLSDSGFYLCAWSVSSYEQYFGPGTRLTVT.

V is TRBV14 and J is TRBJ2-1, with D unclear. Trimming left V 0 bases short and J 9 bases short, with 21 bases between. Germline CDR1 SGHDN, CDR2 FVKESK. The CDR3 covers 17 residues. CDR3: CASSQDLGRVRGSEQFF. For the CDR3, the DNA is TGTGCCAGCAGCCAAGATTTGGGCCGGGTGAGAGGCAGTGAGCAGTTCTTC.

Comments on this clonotype: This sequence may be a read error, since a much larger clone differs from it by one base. This chain links TRBV11-3 with TRBJ2-5, with D hard to call. Germline V lookup: CDR1 SGHNT, CDR2 YENEEA. V lost 3 bases, J lost 11 bases, and 13 bases lay in between. This CDR3 comprises 12 residues. The CDR3 here is CASSFQSNEQYF. CDR3 nucleotides: TGTGCCAGCAGCTTCCAAAGCAATGAGCAGTACTTC.

This clonotype was detected a few times. V and J are TRBV12-5 and TRBJ1-2; a weak D match, TRBD1 (6 bases). Trimming took 2 bases from V and 8 from J, leaving 9 bases between them. Germline assignment: CDR1 LGHNT and CDR2 FRNRAP. This CDR3 region has 12 residues. CDR3 protein: CASGLTGIGYTF. For the CDR3, the DNA is TGTGCTAGTGGTTTGACAGGGATCGGCTACACCTTC. The variable domain in full, completed from reference TRBV12-5 and TRBJ1-2, reads DARVTQTPRHKVTEMGQEVTMRCQPILGHNTVFWYRQTMMQGLELLAYFRNRAPLDDSGMPKDRFSAEMPDATLATLKIQPSEPRDSAVYFCASGLTGIGYTFGSGTRLTVV.

This sequence joins TRBV20-1 and TRBJ2-3; 12 positions agree with TRBD2. The CDR3 is 16 amino acids. Trimming removed 5 bases from V and 2 bases from J; junction bases left unmatched: 8. Germline V gene lookup returns CDR1 DFQATT and CDR2 SNEGSKA (reference sequence). The CDR3 is CSAPGGTSGYTDTQYF. DNA for the CDR3: TGCAGTGCTCCCGGAGGGACTAGCGGGTACACAGATACGCAGTATTTT.

This clonotype was observed a few times. V usage is TRBV4-3 and J usage is TRBJ2-2; D remains ambiguous. CDR3 size: 13 residues. Germline V CDR1 and CDR2: LGHNA, YSLEER. V shed 0 bases and J shed 8 bases, with 7 bases lying between them. The CDR3 bases are TGCGCCAGCAGCCAAGAACTGGGGGGGGAGCTGTTTTTT. As protein: CASSQELGGELFF.

The chain combines TRBV25-1 with TRBJ1-2; the D is unclear. The CDR3 length is 11 residues. V lost 5 bases and J 7 bases, leaving 8 bases between the germline ends. Germline V CDR1 and CDR2: MGHDK, SYGVNS. The DNA for the CDR3 is TGTGCCAGCAGTCTAAATAGTGGCTACACCTTC. As protein: CASSLNSGYTF.

The chain couples TRBV5-1 to TRBJ2-5; tentatively, D is TRBD2 (6 bases). The germline CDR1 and CDR2 sequences are SGHRS and YFSETQ. The CDR3 runs 14 residues. V gave up 4 bases and J gave up 1 base, with 11 bases separating them. The CDR3 sequence is CASSRGGFQETQYF. The DNA for the CDR3 is TGCGCCAGCAGCCGTGGAGGGTTCCAAGAGACCCAGTACTTC. The full variable domain, its missing parts supplied by reference TRBV5-1 and TRBJ2-5, is KAGVTQTPRYLIKTRGQQVTLSCSPISGHRSVSWYQQTPGQGLQFLFEYFSETQRNKGNFPGRFSGRQFSNSRSEMNVSTLELGDSALYLCASSRGGFQETQYFGPGTRLLVL.

CDR3 amino acids: CSARDMGLVGEQYF. The DNA for the CDR3 is TGCAGTGCTAGAGATATGGGACTAGTGGGCGAGCAGTACTTC. V usage is TRBV20-1 and J usage is TRBJ2-7; 8 positions match TRBD2. The V gene's germline CDR1 is DFQATT and CDR2 SNEGSKA (reference sequence). The V and J ends lost 0 bases and 6 bases, in that order; junction bases with no gene match: 7. The CDR3 has 14 amino acids.

This clonotype was observed a handful of times. The chain employs TRBV7-2 and TRBJ2-5, with D perhaps assigned TRBD1 or TRBD2 (6 bases each). This CDR3 has 15 residues. Trimming cost V 2 bases and J 2 bases, with 12 bases left between them. Germline V CDR1 and CDR2: SGHTA, FQGNSA. CDR3 amino acids: CASSLLGGTQETQYF. As DNA, the CDR3 is TGTGCCAGCAGCTTATTGGGCGGGACACAAGAGACCCAGTACTTC.

V gene TRBV7-3 combines with J gene TRBJ2-1; 12 positions match TRBD2. With V trimmed by 3 bases and J by 0 bases, 9 bases remained unmatched. This CDR3 has 19 residues. Germline V gene sequence: CDR1 SGHTA, CDR2 FQGTGA. CDR3 coding DNA: TGTGCCAGCAGCTTGACCGGGACTAGCGGGCGTGGCTCCTACAATGAGCAGTTCTTC. It yields the protein CASSLTGTSGRGSYNEQFF.

The chain couples TRBV27 to TRBJ1-2; TRBD1 matches at 9 bases. CDR3 size: 14 residues. CDR1 MNHEY and CDR2 SMNVEV come from the germline V gene (reference sequence). The ends lost 6 bases at V and 3 bases at J; junction bases unmatched: 5. CDR3 region: CASRLQGADYGYTF. The CDR3 DNA sequence: TGTGCCAGCAGATTACAGGGGGCAGACTATGGCTACACCTTC.

V and J are TRBV20-1 and TRBJ2-5, with TRBD1 matching 8 bases. Germline V gives CDR1 DFQATT, CDR2 SNEGSKA (reference sequence). This CDR3 region has 14 residues. V was clipped by 6 bases and J by 0 bases; unmatched bases: 6. The CDR3 bases are TGCAGTGCCCGGGACAGGATGTACCAAGAGACCCAGTACTTC. Residues: CSARDRMYQETQYF.

The V call is TRBV9, the J call TRBJ1-1; no firm D call. Trimming stripped 0 bases from V and 7 bases from J, with 13 bases between. CDR1 and CDR2 from the germline V gene are SGDLS and YYNGEE. The CDR3 runs to 14 residues. CDR3 region: CASSVVTRGSEAFF. The CDR3 DNA sequence: TGTGCCAGCAGCGTAGTCACCCGAGGGAGTGAAGCTTTCTTT. Looking up the rest from reference TRBV9 and TRBJ1-1 gives the full variable domain: DSGVTQTPKHLITATGQRVTLRCSPRSGDLSVYWYQQSLDQGLQFLIQYYNGEERAKGNILERFSAQQFPDLHSELNLSSLELGDSALYFCASSVVTRGSEAFFGQGTRLTVV.